Listed here are 5 T cell receptor beta chains from one sample, sequenced in a study of blood T cells in healthy people across ages. With a J-beta primer mix and a sample-barcoded 5' primer, a second PCR ran about 7 to 11 cycles. TCRdb redid the calling of the 5' RACE reads with MiXCR, one entry per CDR3 protein. Of fewer than 1 million distinct CDR3 sequences in the sample, about 42% were seen once. Sequencing input: blood. These receptors were taken from a man aged 60 to 75 in good health.

This clonotype was observed a handful of times. The chain uses TRBV30 and TRBJ2-7; 7 nucleotides align to TRBD1. The junction had 10 bases not matched to a gene; V was cut back by 4 bases and J by 4 bases. CDR1 is GTSNPN and CDR2 is SVGIG in the germline V gene (reference sequence). CDR3 size: 14 residues. This chain's CDR3 is CAWNLGQEFYEQYF. The CDR3 region has the DNA TGTGCCTGGAACTTAGGACAGGAATTTTACGAGCAGTACTTC.

This clonotype appeared a few times. This chain links TRBV4-1 with TRBJ1-4; a possible D gene is TRBD1 (5 bases). Trimming removed 4 bases from V and 5 bases from J, with 14 bases in between. The germline CDR1 and CDR2 sequences are MGHRA and YSYEKL. This CDR3 region has 15 residues. The CDR3 protein is CASSPKQATNEKLFF. CDR3 sequence (DNA): TGCGCCAGCAGCCCAAAACAGGCGACGAATGAAAAACTGTTTTTT.

The sample holds a few counts of this clonotype. The V call is TRBV7-8, the J call TRBJ1-4; D perhaps matches TRBD1 (5 bases). The germline CDR1 and CDR2 sequences are SGHVS and FQNEAQ. Trimming left V 5 bases short and J 0 bases short, with 16 bases between. The CDR3 covers 17 residues. DNA of the CDR3: TGTGCCAGCAGCGGGTGGGCAGGGAAAGCAACTAATGAAAAACTGTTTTTT. Encoded protein: CASSGWAGKATNEKLFF.

There are a few counts of this clonotype. V gene TRBV5-1 combines with J gene TRBJ2-5, with D possibly matching TRBD1 (6 bases). The CDR3 contains 15 residues. Germline V lookup: CDR1 SGHRS, CDR2 YFSETQ. Between the trimmed V and J ends, which lost 1 base and 1 base, there was a span of 11 bases. The CDR3 loop reads CASSLFLQGQETQYF. CDR3 sequence (DNA): TGCGCCAGCAGCTTGTTTCTACAGGGCCAAGAGACCCAGTACTTC.

The chain recombines TRBV7-9 with TRBJ1-4; D not certain. Looked up from germline, CDR1 is SEHNR and CDR2 is FQNEAQ (reference sequence). This CDR3 has 13 residues. V lost 4 bases to trimming and J lost 8 bases, with 11 bases between them. DNA for the CDR3: TGTGCCAGCAGCTCCCCAGCGGGGGAAAAACTGTTTTTT. It is translated as CASSSPAGEKLFF.